The 28 T cell receptor beta chains presented below share a single source sample, sequenced in a study of T cell clonality in common variable immunodeficiency. Overall study results and limits: Fewer deletions and N-nucleotide insertions were reportedly seen in common variable immunodeficiency TCR beta sequences.

The method was immunoSEQ multiplex PCR; TCRdb's version includes in-frame clones alone and lacks a portion of them. Singletons are absent from the sample, which has about 26,000 clones. Antigen specificity for these receptors is unknown. The sequenced sample was peripheral blood mononuclear cells. These TCRs come from a human donor with common variable immunodeficiency.

Notes on this clone: Read coverage stops 3 residues before the CDR3 terminus; the germline J gene supplies the remainder. This sequence joins TRBV19 and TRBJ1-1; weak D call: TRBD1 (5 bases). V dropped 9 bases and J dropped 1 base, with 18 bases sitting between them. CDR3 length: 15 residues. CDR1 LNHDA and CDR2 SQIVND come from the germline V gene (reference sequence). CDR3 region: CASARQLRGNTEAFF. The CDR3 DNA, read in part, is TGTGCCAGCGCTAGACAGCTTAGGGGGAACACTGAA.

About this clone: The sequenced fragment ends 3 residues before the CDR3 boundary, so the rest is inferred from the germline J gene. The V gene is TRBV11-2, the J gene TRBJ1-4, with D perhaps matching TRBD1 (6 bases). V shed 8 bases and J shed 2 bases, with 12 bases lying between them. The CDR3 loop spans 14 amino acids. Germline values: CDR1 SGHAT, CDR2 FQNNGV. The DNA read from the CDR3 is TGTGCCAGCGGGTTACAGGGCACTAATGAAAAA. It specifies CASGLQGTNEK. The whole CDR3 protein is CASGLQGTNEKLFF.

This clone was observed a handful of times. The sequence runs out 3 residues before the end of the CDR3; the remainder is reconstructed from the germline J gene. This chain uses TRBV7-9 with TRBJ2-7; D is perhaps TRBD1 (6 bases). Germline lookup yields CDR1 SEHNR and CDR2 FQNEAQ (reference sequence). V lost 5 bases, J lost 3 bases, and 14 bases lay in between. CDR3 length equals 14 residues. Here the CDR3 reads CASSRTGQRYEQYF. CDR3 DNA, as far as it was read: TGTGCCAGCAGCCGTACAGGACAGCGCTACGAG.

This clone was detected ten times or more. The CDR3 bases that were read are TGTGCCAGCAGCTTCGACAGGGTGTCAGATACG. Translated, it gives CASSFDRVSDT. The full-length CDR3 reads as CASSFDRVSDTQYF. This chain links TRBV5-6 with TRBJ2-3; TRBD1 matches 7 bases. The read falls 3 residues short of the CDR3 end, and the missing part is taken from the germline J gene. Germline CDR1 is SGHDT and CDR2 is YYEEEE. V gave up 2 bases and J gave up 4 bases; unmatched junction bases: 4. There are 14 residues in the CDR3.

As concerns this clone: The DNA ends 3 residues before the CDR3 does, and the rest of the CDR3 is filled in from the germline J gene. The chain uses TRBV19 and TRBJ2-1; TRBD1 matches 9 bases. V was pared by 9 bases and J by 6 bases, with 3 bases of the junction left unmatched. The germline CDR1 and CDR2 sequences are LNHDA and SQIVND (reference sequence). There are 12 residues in the CDR3. The CDR3 bases that were read are TGTGCCAGCGGGACAGGGATCAATGAG. It specifies CASGTGINE. The full CDR3 protein reads CASGTGINEQFF.

This clone showed up many times. The sequence runs out 3 residues before the end of the CDR3; the remainder is reconstructed from the germline J gene. The chain joins TRBV28 to TRBJ2-5, with 7 bases that match TRBD1. From germline, CDR1 is MDHEN and CDR2 SYDVKM. The V segment lost 6 bases and the J segment 2 bases; nucleotides outside the gene matches: 3. The CDR3 spans 13 residues. CDR3 in amino acids: CASSTDRQETQYF. The part of the CDR3 DNA that was read is TGTGCCAGCAGCACGGACAGGCAAGAGACC.

This clone was picked up many times. The read terminates 3 residues before the CDR3 end, so the remaining end is supplied by the germline J gene. The chain has TRBV14 and TRBJ2-1; TRBD2 matches at 10 bases. Germline V gives CDR1 SGHDN, CDR2 FVKESK. The trim removed 6 bases at V and 4 bases at J, leaving 15 bases unmatched. The CDR3 totals 18 residues. Here the CDR3 reads CASRDGISGRTGYNEQFF. Partial CDR3 DNA: TGTGCCAGCAGGGATGGAATTAGCGGGAGGACCGGGTACAATGAG.

About this clone: The read is 3 residues too short to cover the CDR3 end, so that end is filled in from the germline J gene. This sequence joins TRBV19 and TRBJ1-2; 7 bases are a match to TRBD1. V lost 9 bases and J lost 7; bases outside the gene matches: 5. The CDR3 runs to 11 residues. Germline V gene lookup returns CDR1 LNHDA and CDR2 SQIVND (reference sequence). Incomplete CDR3 DNA: TGTGCCAGCTCACAGGGGTTTGGC. This encodes CASSQGFG. In full, the CDR3 reads CASSQGFGYTF.

A word on this clone: The read finishes 3 residues shy of the CDR3 end, and the germline J gene is used to complete it. The chain is built from TRBV7-2 and TRBJ1-6; 8 nucleotides agree with TRBD1. The CDR3 extends over 15 amino acids. Germline trimming cut 5 bases from V and 10 bases from J; bases unmatched to any gene: 10. The V gene's germline CDR1 is SGHTA and CDR2 FQGNSA. The CDR3 sequence: CASSPRQGQGSPLHF. CDR3 DNA (partial): TGTGCCAGCAGCCCCCGACAGGGGCAGGGGTCACCC.

This clone was recorded many times. The observed sequence ends 3 residues before the CDR3 terminus, with the missing tail filled in from the germline J gene. J is TRBJ2-1 and V is TRBV7-3; 8 positions match TRBD2. V dropped 1 base and J dropped 8; count of bases not matched to a gene: 4. Germline-derived CDR1 and CDR2 are SGHTA and FQGTGA. The CDR3 totals 14 residues. The CDR3 loop is CASSLMAGGDEQFF. CDR3 bases read: TGTGCCAGCAGCTTAATGGCGGGAGGTGATGAG.

This clone has ten or more counts. The CDR3 is cut off 3 residues early in the read; its end comes from the germline J gene. The rearrangement joins TRBV29-1 to TRBJ2-1; a weak D match, TRBD2 (5 bases). V lost 5 bases and J lost 7, with 21 bases in between. CDR3 length: 15 residues. Looked up from germline, CDR1 is SQVTM and CDR2 is ANQGSEA. CDR3 sequence: CSVLPSLRARNEQFF. CDR3 bases read: TGCAGCGTTCTCCCCTCCTTGAGGGCCAGAAATGAG.

In its sample, this clone ranks as medium-sized. Incomplete CDR3 DNA: TGTGCCAGCAGTTACGTGGGGACACCCGATCAGCCC. Protein product: CASSYVGTPDQP. The CDR3, in full, reads CASSYVGTPDQPQHF. The chain employs TRBV6-2 or TRBV6-3 and TRBJ1-5; D may be TRBD1 (6 bases). The read is 3 residues too short to cover the CDR3 end, so that end is filled in from the germline J gene. Deletions cut 2 bases from V and 5 bases from J, with 13 bases between. Germline lookup yields CDR1 MNHEY and CDR2 SVGEGT. The CDR3 is 15 amino acids.

The table lists this clone with many counts. CDR3 in amino acids: CASSPGTGHYEQYF. The DNA read from the CDR3 is TGTGCCAGCTCACCCGGGACAGGGCACTACGAG. The chain carries TRBV18 and TRBJ2-7; TRBD1 aligns across 9 bases. The missing CDR3 end, 3 residues past where the read stops, is filled in from the germline J gene. Germline V CDR1 and CDR2: KGHSH, LQKENI. J lost 3 bases, V lost 3 bases, and 3 bases had no gene match. This CDR3 contains 14 residues.

This clone was detected many times. The read ends 3 residues early relative to the CDR3; the germline J gene fills the gap. J is TRBJ2-3 and V is TRBV6-1; D unclear. Germline CDR1 and CDR2: MNHNS and SASEGT. This CDR3 is built from 12 residues. The V end lost 1 base, the J end lost 7 bases, and 6 bases lay between the germline ends. CDR3 sequence reads: CASSEEVNTQYF. The CDR3 bases that were read are TGTGCCAGCAGTGAAGAGGTAAATACG.

This clone was recorded many times. The CDR3 end lies 3 residues beyond the end of the read and is filled in from the germline J gene. The gene calls are TRBV7-2 and TRBJ1-5, with D possibly TRBD1 on 6 matching bases. The CDR3 runs 12 residues. V was trimmed by 6 bases and J by 4 bases, leaving 7 bases between them. Germline assignment: CDR1 SGHTA and CDR2 FQGNSA. The CDR3: CASRQGNQPQHF. The CDR3 DNA, read in part, is TGTGCCAGCAGGCAGGGGAATCAGCCC.

This clone was detected many times. The CDR3 end falls 3 residues outside the read, so it is completed with the germline J gene. The chain joins TRBV18 to TRBJ2-7, with D maybe TRBD1 (5 bases). The length of the CDR3 is 13 residues. Germline CDR1 reads KGHSH; CDR2 reads LQKENI. V gave up 2 bases and J gave up 3 bases, with 8 bases separating them. The CDR3 DNA, read in part, is TGTGCCAGCTCACCAGGAACAGGCTACGAG. It specifies CASSPGTGYE. The entire CDR3 reads CASSPGTGYEQYF.

This clone has a count of ten or more. The read ends 3 residues shy of where the CDR3 ends; the end is completed using the germline J gene. The rearrangement links TRBV13 to TRBJ2-7; TRBD2 aligns across 9 bases. CDR1 is PRHDT, CDR2 FYEKMQ, per germline (reference sequence). The CDR3 has 14 amino acids. J lost 2 bases, V lost 7 bases, and 6 bases had no gene match. The DNA read from the CDR3 is TGTGCCAGCACCCAGCGGGGGGTTCCCTACGAG. Translating gives CASTQRGVPYE. In full, the CDR3 reads CASTQRGVPYEQYF.

This clone was picked up many times. The CDR3 extends 3 residues past the end of the read, so its final part is completed from the germline J gene. The gene calls are TRBV6-1 and TRBJ2-1; D gene ambiguous. V lost 3 bases and J lost 6, with 6 bases in between. Germline V gene data show CDR1 as MNHNS and CDR2 as SASEGT. The CDR3 has 12 amino acids. The sequenced CDR3 bases are TGTGCCAGCAGTGACAGAATCAATGAG. Encoded protein: CASSDRINE. The CDR3 as a whole reads CASSDRINEQFF.

This clone was counted ten times or more. The read stops 3 residues short of the end of the CDR3; the missing end is completed from the germline J gene. This chain uses TRBV18 with TRBJ2-7; D is unresolved. The CDR3 sequence is 15 residues long. CDR1 and CDR2 (germline): KGHSH, LQKENI. The V gene lost 4 bases and the J gene lost 6 bases, with 19 bases spanning the gap. Incomplete CDR3 DNA: TGTGCCAGCTCACTCCAAGCTCCCCCCGCTGGCGAG. Translating it yields CASSLQAPPAGE. In full, the CDR3 is CASSLQAPPAGEQYF.

This clone was seen a handful of times. The sequence runs out 3 residues before the end of the CDR3; the remainder is reconstructed from the germline J gene. The chain uses TRBV10-3 and TRBJ2-7; D is uncertain. Trimming shortened V by 0 bases and J by 4 bases, and 13 bases separated the two germline ends. Germline lookup yields CDR1 ENHRY and CDR2 SYGVKD. The CDR3 extends over 15 amino acids. The sequenced part of the CDR3 DNA is TGTGCCATCAGTGAGTCGCTAGTTGTGTCGTACGAG. This encodes CAISESLVVSYE. The complete CDR3 reads CAISESLVVSYEQYF.

This clone was seen repeatedly, ten times or more. The read comes to an end 3 residues before the CDR3 does, leaving the germline J gene to fill in the end. The V call is TRBV4-1, the J call TRBJ2-7, with D possibly TRBD1 on 5 matching bases. This CDR3 contains 15 residues. Per the germline V gene, CDR1 is MGHRA and CDR2 is YSYEKL. Trimming left V 1 base short and J 4 bases short, with 14 bases between. The sequenced CDR3 bases are TGCGCCAGCAGCCAAGGTAGCAGGGAACAGTACGAG. It encodes CASSQGSREQYE. The full CDR3 protein reads CASSQGSREQYEQYF.

This clone was detected ten times or more. The covered CDR3 bases are TGTGCCACCAGAGAAACAGGGATCGACTATGGC. Its protein product is CATRETGIDYG. The entire CDR3 protein is CATRETGIDYGYTF. This chain connects TRBV6-2 or TRBV6-3 to TRBJ1-2; D perhaps matches TRBD1 (6 bases). The read is 3 residues too short to cover the CDR3 end, so that end is filled in from the germline J gene. CDR1 is MNHEY and CDR2 is SVGEGT in the germline V gene. V lost 10 bases, J lost 3 bases, and 18 bases lay in between. The CDR3 loop spans 14 amino acids.

This clone was seen many times. The read is 3 residues too short to cover the CDR3 end, so that end is filled in from the germline J gene. The chain recombines TRBV10-1 with TRBJ2-3; TRBD2 matches at 11 bases. The germline V gene encodes CDR1 WNHNN and CDR2 SYGVQD (reference sequence). J was trimmed by 2 bases and V by 7 bases; bases with no gene match: 8. This CDR3 is built from 16 residues. CDR3 DNA, as far as it was read: TGCGCCAGCATTCCACTAGCGGGAGTTCCCACAGATACG. It encodes CASIPLAGVPTDT. From start to end, the CDR3 is CASIPLAGVPTDTQYF.

This clone was counted many times. The read terminates 3 residues ahead of where the CDR3 ends, so the germline J gene completes it. The chain combines TRBV19 with TRBJ2-1, with 14 bases matching TRBD2. CDR3 size: 15 residues. V was clipped by 4 bases and J by 6 bases; unmatched bases: 2. CDR1 and CDR2 from the germline V gene are LNHDA and SQIVND (reference sequence). CDR3: CASSRLAGGFNEQFF. The DNA read from the CDR3 is TGTGCCAGTAGTAGACTAGCGGGGGGGTTCAATGAG. Full variable domain (missing parts from reference TRBV19 and TRBJ2-1): DGGITQSPKYLFRKEGQNVTLSCEQNLNHDAMYWYRQDPGQGLRLIYYSQIVNDFQKGDIAEGYSVSREKKESFPLTVTSAQKNPTAFYLCASSRLAGGFNEQFFGPGTRLTVL.

This clone has a count of ten or more. With the read ending 3 residues before the CDR3 end, the germline J gene is used to fill in that end. This sequence joins TRBV18 and TRBJ2-7, with 11 bases aligning to TRBD2. Germline V lookup: CDR1 KGHSH, CDR2 LQKENI. This CDR3 region has 17 residues. The V and J ends lost 2 bases and 0 bases, in that order; junction bases with no gene match: 6. This chain's CDR3 is CASSPNVAGGTSYEQYF. CDR3 DNA, as far as it was read: TGTGCCAGCTCACCAAACGTAGCGGGAGGGACCTCCTACGAG.

This clone was recorded many times. CDR3: CASRPTGVYNSPLHF. CDR3 DNA (partial): TGTGCCAGCAGACCTACAGGGGTCTATAATTCACCC. The V call is TRBV7-2, the J call TRBJ1-6, with 7 bases fitting TRBD1. With the read ending 3 residues before the CDR3 end, the germline J gene is used to fill in that end. CDR3 length equals 15 residues. V lost 6 bases, J lost 3 bases, and 5 bases stayed unmatched. CDR1 and CDR2 (germline): SGHTA, FQGNSA. Drawing the rest from reference TRBV7-2 and TRBJ1-6, the complete variable domain is GAGVSQSPSNKVTEKGKDVELRCDPISGHTALYWYRQSLGQGLEFLIYFQGNSAPDKSGLPSDRFSAERTGGSVSTLTIQRTQQEDSAVYLCASRPTGVYNSPLHFGNGTRLTVT.

There are many counts of this clone. The CDR3 is cut off 3 residues early in the read; its end comes from the germline J gene. The rearrangement links TRBV19 to TRBJ2-3, with TRBD2 matching 10 bases. V lost 4 bases to trimming and J lost 2 bases; unmatched junction nucleotides: 9. CDR1 and CDR2 (germline): LNHDA, SQIVND (reference sequence). The CDR3 covers 17 residues. CDR3: CASSNPLAGVFTDTQYF. The covered CDR3 bases are TGTGCCAGTAGTAACCCTCTAGCGGGAGTTTTCACAGATACG.

Regarding this clone: The observed sequence ends 3 residues before the CDR3 terminus, with the missing tail filled in from the germline J gene. The rearrangement links TRBV10-2 to TRBJ1-1; possible D gene TRBD1, 5 bases. CDR3 length: 12 amino acids. Germline CDR1 WSHSY, CDR2 SAAADI. With 2 bases removed from V and 7 bases from J, the gap between germline ends came to 8 bases. The CDR3 DNA, read in part, is TGCGCCAGCAGTGAGCGGGGGTTTGAA. Amino acids: CASSERGFE. The whole CDR3 protein reads CASSERGFEAFF.